This T cell receptor beta chain was sequenced in a study of tumor and adjacent non-tumor tissue in lung cancer. Whole-study context: Patients comprised roughly 12 adenocarcinoma, a couple of squamous cell carcinoma and 1 small cell lung cancer. On average, productive TCRbeta reads reached roughly 4 million per sample. Whole-study results and caveats: Tumor repertoires had a smaller top 100 clone share than normal lung.

RNA was extracted from bulk tissue without any cell sorting. Donors were chemotherapy-naive, newly diagnosed lung cancer surgical patients in China, August–late 2014. Three rounds of nested PCR, following a modified ARM-PCR protocol, produced the TCRbeta library. From the multiplex PCR reads, TCRdb called clonotypes with MiXCR, one entry per CDR3 protein. The table has about 68,000 distinct CDR3 sequences, around 60% seen once. This clonotype is a singleton in its sample. Antigen unknown. The clonotype comes from a man aged 50-60 years with non-small cell lung cancer. The sequenced sample consisted of lung tumor tissue.

CDR3 sequence (DNA): TGTGCCAGCAGCCCCGGACAGTGTAATAAACCCCAGCATTTT. This encodes CASSPGQCNKPQHF. The V and J genes are TRBV11-1 and TRBJ1-5; D may be TRBD1 (6 bases). The CDR3 extends over 14 amino acids. Germline-derived CDR1 and CDR2 are SGHAT and FQDESV (reference sequence). The V and J ends lost 5 bases and 10 bases respectively, with 18 bases between them.